This T cell receptor beta chain is from a study of T-cell memory formation after mild COVID-19. The CDR3 runs 15 residues. V shed 3 bases and J shed 0 bases, with 12 bases lying between them. TCRdb independently ran MiXCR on the 5' RACE reads; one entry per CDR3 protein. Of approximately 98,000 distinct CDR3 sequences in the sample, roughly 19% were seen once. Findings of the study overall: There was a balanced CD4/CD8 profile in clones contracting day 15 to 85, and later expanders leaned CD4+. Memory sampled before infection contained some responding clones, suggesting cross-reactive memory joined.

This clonotype turned up a few times. Its cognate antigen is unknown. The gene calls are TRBV12-3 or TRBV12-4 and TRBJ2-7; possibly TRBD1 for D (5 bases). Sequencing was done on a sample of PBMCs or a T cell subset sorted from them (not recorded which). This clonotype originated in a man aged 18 to 35 who had mild COVID-19 (a few samples of this study predate the infection). Cell type and time point are not known. The CDR3 sequence: CASSFSYRTSYEQYF. The CDR3 coding sequence is TGTGCCAGCAGTTTTTCGTACAGGACCTCCTACGAGCAGTACTTC.